The 19 T cell receptor beta chains in this list originate from one sample, sequenced in a study of T cell repertoires in cytomegalovirus infection. One entry per CDR3 protein, called by TCRdb with MiXCR from the reads. The top ten clones hold 20% of a sample with 300,000 to 400,000 distinct CDR3 sequences, roughly 28% of them seen once. These TCRs' antigens remain unknown. The sequenced sample was cultured PBMCs, obtained from culture after CMV antigen stimulation. These receptors came from a human donor in good health (CMV status not recorded). Some clones in this sample may be carry-over from other donors' samples.

This clonotype was recorded at least ten times. Sequence at one end of the junction differs from germline and may be a read error. This chain links TRBV12-3 or TRBV12-4 with TRBJ1-1; D uncertain. The CDR3 sequence is 14 residues long. The CDR3 DNA reads TGTGCCAGCAGCTTAGGACTTCCGAACACTGAAGCTTTCTTT. It codes for CASSLGLPNTEAFF.

This clonotype showed up many times. This chain connects TRBV3-1 to TRBJ2-1; a weak D match, TRBD2 (5 bases). The CDR3 contains 17 residues. CDR1 is LGHDT, CDR2 YNNKEL, per germline (reference sequence). Trimming took off 0 bases at V and 2 bases at J, with 14 bases between the two ends. The CDR3 protein is CASSQDLRVRAYNEQFF. The CDR3 nucleotides are TGTGCCAGCAGCCAAGATCTGCGGGTTAGGGCCTACAATGAGCAGTTCTTC.

The gene calls are TRBV7-8 and TRBJ2-6; 7 positions match TRBD1. J gave up 4 bases and V 6 bases, and 12 bases lay outside the gene matches. CDR3 size: 17 residues. Looked up from germline, CDR1 is SGHVS and CDR2 is FQNEAQ. CDR3 nucleotide sequence: TGTGCCAGCAGTCTTAGAACTACAGGGGTCGGGGCCAACGTCCTGACTTTC. This gives the protein CASSLRTTGVGANVLTF. Together with reference TRBV7-8 and TRBJ2-6, the CDR3 gives the full variable domain: GAGVSQSPRYKVAKRGQDVALRCDPISGHVSLFWYQQALGQGPEFLTYFQNEAQLDKSGLPSDRFFAERPEGSVSTLKIQRTQQEDSAVYLCASSLRTTGVGANVLTFGAGSRLTVL.

This clonotype was found a few times. This could be a read error, since a much larger clone is one nucleotide away. This sequence joins TRBV6-6 and TRBJ1-5; D uncertain. Germline V gene sequence: CDR1 MNHNY, CDR2 SVGAGI (reference sequence). V lost 7 bases, J lost 0 bases, and 7 bases lay in between. This CDR3 spans 13 amino acids. The CDR3 loop is CASIENSNQPQHF. CDR3 bases: TGTGCCAGCATCGAGAATAGCAATCAGCCCCAGCATTTT.

This clonotype was observed a handful of times. The gene calls are TRBV23-1 and TRBJ1-5; D remains ambiguous. TRBV23-1 has ORF status, its function being uncertain. Trimming cost V 0 bases and J 5 bases, with 14 bases left between them. There are 16 residues in the CDR3. The DNA for the CDR3 is TGCGCCAGCAGTCAATCGTGGCGGAGGACGGATCAGCCCCAGCATTTT. As protein: CASSQSWRRTDQPQHF.

J is TRBJ2-1 and V is TRBV10-3, with a tentative D call TRBD2 (6 bases). Trimming shortened V by 2 bases and J by 0 bases, and 8 bases separated the two germline ends. Germline V CDR1 and CDR2: ENHRY, SYGVKD. The CDR3 is made up of 15 amino acids. CDR3 bases: TGTGCCATCAGTGAGGCGGGACTCTCCTACAATGAGCAGTTCTTC. Its translation: CAISEAGLSYNEQFF.

This clonotype was seen a few times. This chain's CDR3 is CSARGERSYEQYF. CDR3 DNA sequence: TGCAGTGCTAGAGGGGAACGCTCCTACGAGCAGTACTTC. The rearrangement uses TRBV20-1 and TRBJ2-7; D not resolved. V lost 1 base and J lost 0, with 7 bases in between. The CDR3 contains 13 residues. Germline V gene lookup returns CDR1 DFQATT and CDR2 SNEGSKA (reference sequence).

This clonotype was recorded a few times. The chain is built from TRBV6-1 and TRBJ2-7; TRBD1 aligns across 8 bases. Looked up from germline, CDR1 is MNHNS and CDR2 is SASEGT. V shed 6 bases, J shed 5 bases, and the junction held 27 bases outside the gene matches. The CDR3 spans 20 residues. The DNA for the CDR3 is TGTGCCAGCAGAGATTATTACAGGGGGGACCGCATCATACGATTAGACGAGCAGTACTTC. As protein: CASRDYYRGDRIIRLDEQYF.

The genes are TRBV3-1 and TRBJ1-1; D is unclear. Trimming removed 2 bases from V and 3 bases from J, with 4 bases in between. The CDR3 totals 12 residues. Germline V gene sequence: CDR1 LGHDT, CDR2 YNNKEL (reference sequence). Written as DNA, the CDR3 is TGTGCCAGCAGCCAATATGACACTGAAGCTTTCTTT. Translating it yields CASSQYDTEAFF.

The rearrangement uses TRBV12-3 or TRBV12-4 and TRBJ1-5; D is undetermined. Deletions cut 3 bases from V and 0 bases from J, with 9 bases between. The CDR3 is made up of 15 amino acids. The CDR3 DNA reads TGTGCCAGCAGTTTGAACAGCGATAGCAATCAGCCCCAGCATTTT. Translation gives CASSLNSDSNQPQHF.

V and J are TRBV15 and TRBJ2-5; possibly TRBD2 for D (5 bases). The CDR3 runs to 14 residues. Deletions cut 0 bases from V and 3 bases from J, with 8 bases between. Per the germline V gene, CDR1 is LNHNV and CDR2 is YYDKDF (reference sequence). The CDR3: CATSRDPGEETQYF. As DNA, the CDR3 is TGTGCCACCAGCAGAGATCCCGGGGAAGAGACCCAGTACTTC.

J is TRBJ2-5 and V is TRBV25-1; 7 nucleotides align to TRBD2. V was pared by 3 bases and J by 6 bases, with 4 bases of the junction left unmatched. Germline CDR1 MGHDK, CDR2 SYGVNS. The CDR3 is made up of 13 amino acids. The DNA of the CDR3 is TGTGCCAGCAGTGAGCAGGGACTAAAGACCCAGTACTTC. Amino acid sequence: CASSEQGLKTQYF.

Concerning this clonotype: This sequence may be a read error, since a much larger clone differs from it by one base. This chain connects TRBV7-8 to TRBJ2-2, with a tentative D call TRBD1 (6 bases). The CDR3 has 16 residues. V was shortened by 4 bases and J by 4 bases, with 16 bases between the two germline ends. The germline V gene encodes CDR1 SGHVS and CDR2 FQNEAQ. CDR3 region: CASSSRGVATTGELFF. The CDR3 DNA reads as TGTGCCAGCAGCTCCAGGGGAGTAGCGACCACCGGGGAGCTGTTTTTT.

The chain has TRBV4-2 and TRBJ1-1; 7 positions match TRBD1. The CDR3 is made up of 15 amino acids. CDR1 and CDR2 (germline): LGHNA, YNFKEQ. J was trimmed by 4 bases and V by 2 bases; bases with no gene match: 7. The CDR3 sequence is CASSQNNRGFTEAFF. DNA of the CDR3: TGTGCCAGCAGCCAAAACAACAGGGGTTTCACTGAAGCTTTCTTT.

The chain is built from TRBV7-9 and TRBJ2-7; D possibly uses TRBD1 or TRBD2 (5 bases each). The CDR3 is made up of 14 amino acids. Trimming left V 4 bases short and J 5 bases short, with 15 bases between. Germline CDR1 is SEHNR and CDR2 is FQNEAQ (reference sequence). The CDR3 DNA reads as TGTGCCAGCAGCTCACGGGACGGTTACGACGAGCAGTACTTC. Amino acids: CASSSRDGYDEQYF.

This chain connects TRBV25-1 to TRBJ1-2; D unclear. The germline V gene has CDR1 MGHDK and CDR2 SYGVNS. This CDR3 is 13 amino acids long. The ends were cut back, 0 bases at V and 6 bases at J, with 8 bases in the middle. CDR3 protein: CASSEYVANGYTF. CDR3 nucleotides: TGTGCCAGCAGTGAATATGTGGCTAATGGCTACACCTTC.

This clonotype has more than one count but fewer than ten. The gene calls are TRBV7-8 and TRBJ2-2; 9 nucleotides agree with TRBD2. Germline trimming cut 5 bases from V and 6 bases from J; bases unmatched to any gene: 7. The CDR3 sequence is 15 residues long. Germline loops: CDR1 SGHVS, CDR2 FQNEAQ. The CDR3 loop is CASSLLSGSAGELFF. The CDR3 nucleotides read TGTGCCAGCAGCCTCCTTAGCGGGAGCGCCGGGGAGCTGTTTTTT.

The genes are TRBV7-4 and TRBJ2-1, with a tentative D call TRBD1 (6 bases). The germline V gene has CDR1 SGHVT and CDR2 SQSDAQ. The CDR3 runs to 16 residues. With 7 bases removed from V and 0 bases from J, the gap between germline ends came to 16 bases. The CDR3 spells CASTGFTGTSYNEQFF. DNA for the CDR3: TGTGCCAGCACCGGTTTTACAGGGACCTCCTACAATGAGCAGTTCTTC.

Details on this clonotype: A read error may account for a junction end that differs from germline. The rearrangement uses TRBV6-1 and TRBJ2-2, with unresolved D. The CDR3 totals 14 residues. Per the germline V gene, CDR1 is MNHNS and CDR2 is SASEGT. CDR3 loop: CASSEEYVPELTLF. Written as DNA, the CDR3 is TGTGCCAGCAGTGAAGAGTACGTTCCGGAGTTAACGCTCTTT.